This note documents a single TCR beta chain sequence. The data originate from a study of blood T cell repertoires in COVID-19. Study in general: Both acute and convalescent COVID-19 samples were obtained from the United States, Italy and Spain. The cDNA or gDNA used as material had been derived from T cells, B-cell-depleted T cells, or PBMCs.

J gave up 5 bases and V 4 bases, and 3 bases lay outside the gene matches. Looked up from germline, CDR1 is MNHEY and CDR2 is SVGEGT. CDR3 length: 14 residues. Original processing notes: The authors estimated nucleated cell counts from reference gene primer amplification. Repertoires were generated with immunoSEQ multiplex PCR, while TCRdb's copy carries only in-frame clones and drops some. V, J and clone size are taken as reported in that table, and D and trimming were inferred from the DNA itself. There are approximately 230,000 clones in the sample; nearly 90% occur only once, and around 3% lies in the top ten.

The sample taken for sequencing was peripheral blood. The TCR comes from a man aged 18 to 35 with active or convalescent COVID-19. V usage is TRBV6-2 or TRBV6-3 and J usage is TRBJ1-1, with 11 bases that match TRBD1. In DNA, the CDR3 is TGTGCCAGCAGTTGGACAGGGGGCTGGACTGAAGCTTTCTTT. Translation: CASSWTGGWTEAFF.